Listed below are T cell receptor beta chains from one sample, sequenced in a study of shared clonotypes between healthy human individuals. The method was immunoSEQ multiplex PCR; TCRdb's version includes in-frame clones alone and lacks a portion of them. There are 2 million to 2.5 million clones in the sample; more than 80% occur only once, and about 0.39% lies in the top ten. Material for sequencing was naive CD4+ T cells from PBMCs. The receptors here all came from a man younger than 35 in good health. Some clones in this sample may be carry-over from other donors' samples. Each CDR3 is given with its conserved first and last residue. The D gene is left open where the match is weak. Clone size is not always given. Where it is, it says once, few, many or a class for expanded clones.

>TRBV9|.|TRBJ1-3|once
TGTGCCAGCAGCGTAGATCCGGGAGGAAACACCATATATTTT
CASSVDPGGNTIYF
>TRBV6-4|.|TRBJ2-1|.
TGTGCCAGCAGGGCGGACAGCTACAATGAGCAGTTCTTC
CASRADSYNEQFF
>TRBV18|TRBD1|TRBJ2-3|.
TGTGCCAGCTCACCACGGCTTACGAGACAGGGGCGAGGCACAGATACGCAGTATTTT
CASSPRLTRQGRGTDTQYF
>TRBV5-1|TRBD2|TRBJ2-5|once
TGCGCCAGCAGCCCTTCTCGGGGGGGTAAAGAGACCCAGTACTTC
CASSPSRGGKETQYF
>TRBV19|.|TRBJ1-5|.
TGTGCCAGTAGTCTGGCAGGGAATCAGCCCCAGCATTTT
CASSLAGNQPQHF
>TRBV28|.|TRBJ1-4|.
TGTGCCAGCGGTCGGGAAAAACTGTTTTTT
CASGREKLFF
>TRBV5-1|.|TRBJ2-3|.
TGCGCCAGCAGCTTGATGCTAGCAGATACGCAGTATTTT
CASSLMLADTQYF
>TRBV6-5|.|TRBJ1-4|once
TGTGCCAGCAGTTACGGGGACCCAAAACTGTTTTTT
CASSYGDPKLFF
>TRBV4-2|TRBD1|TRBJ1-2|few
TGTGCCAGCAGCCAGCAGACAGGGTCTGGCTACACCTTC
CASSQQTGSGYTF
>TRBV28|.|TRBJ2-3|.
TGTGCCAGCAGTTCCGGCGGGAGCACAGATACGCAGTATTTT
CASSSGGSTDTQYF
>TRBV28|.|TRBJ1-2|.
TGTGCCAGCGGGCCGGACGAGGGCGTGAGCGGCTACACCTTC
CASGPDEGVSGYTF
>TRBV9|.|TRBJ1-2|.
TGTGCCAGCAGCCCCACCCCTCGTGGGGGGAGCTATGGCTACACCTTC
CASSPTPRGGSYGYTF
>TRBV28|TRBD2|TRBJ2-7|.
TGTGCCACCCGGGGGACTAGCGGCTCCTACGAGCAGTACTTC
CATRGTSGSYEQYF
>TRBV5-6|.|TRBJ2-3|.
TGTGCCAGCAGCTTGGTCCCAGATACGCAGTATTTT
CASSLVPDTQYF
>TRBV7-8|TRBD1|TRBJ1-3|.
TGTGCCAGCAGCTACGGGACAGCAGGGCCAGGAAACACCATATATTTT
CASSYGTAGPGNTIYF
>TRBV5-1|TRBD1|TRBJ1-5|once
TGCGCCAGCAGCTTGGGGACAGGGTCGGGCCAGCCCCAGCATTTT
CASSLGTGSGQPQHF
>TRBV11-3|.|TRBJ2-2|.
TGTGCCAGCAGCTTAGATTGGTACACCGGGGAGCTGTTTTTT
CASSLDWYTGELFF
>TRBV11-3|.|TRBJ1-1|.
TGTGCCAGCAGACGTACCGGGGGGGGTGAAGCTTTCTTT
CASRRTGGGEAFF
>TRBV11-3|TRBD2|TRBJ2-3|once
TGTGCCAGCAGCTTAGGTCTTAGCGGGAGCACAGATACGCAGTATTTT
CASSLGLSGSTDTQYF
>TRBV28|TRBD1|TRBJ2-1|.
TGTGCCAGCAGTAACAGGGGGAAGAATGAGCAGTTCTTC
CASSNRGKNEQFF
>TRBV27|TRBD1|TRBJ1-1|.
TGTGCCAGCAGTCGGCGACAGGGCGGTTTGGTTACTGAAGCTTTCTTT
CASSRRQGGLVTEAFF
>TRBV11-1|.|TRBJ1-1|.
TGTGCCAGCAGCCCAACCACCTCGACGGGAGACACTGAAGCTTTCTTT
CASSPTTSTGDTEAFF
>TRBV6-5|.|TRBJ1-4|.
TGTGCCAGCAGAAAGGGGTTTGCTAATGAAAAACTGTTTTTT
CASRKGFANEKLFF
>TRBV30|.|TRBJ1-1|few
TGTGCCTGGAGTGCCAATAGGGTGCTGGAGGCTTTCTTT
CAWSANRVLEAFF
>TRBV28|TRBD2|TRBJ2-3|once
TGTGCCAGCAGTCCCGCGTCCAGACTAGCGGGGCGAGGGGCAGATACGCAGTATTTT
CASSPASRLAGRGADTQYF
>TRBV19|.|TRBJ1-4|.
TGTGCCAGTAGTAGAGACCCTACCCGTGATGAAAAACTGTTTTTT
CASSRDPTRDEKLFF
>TRBV5-3|.|TRBJ2-7|.
TGTGCCAGAAGCGCTCCCGGGACCTATGCCCACTCCTACGAGCAGTACTTC
CARSAPGTYAHSYEQYF
>TRBV28|.|TRBJ1-1|.
TGTGCCAGCAGTTTAGGGGCCCCTAGGATAAACACTGAAGCTTTCTTT
CASSLGAPRINTEAFF
>TRBV6-5|.|TRBJ2-3|.
TGTGCCAGCAACGACGGCGGGTTGAGCACAGATACGCAGTATTTT
CASNDGGLSTDTQYF
>TRBV14|TRBD2|TRBJ2-7|.
TGTGCCAGCAGCCAAGAGCAGGCCTCCGGGACTACTAACTCCTACGAGCAGTACTTC
CASSQEQASGTTNSYEQYF
>TRBV7-2|TRBD2|TRBJ2-5|.
TGTGCCAGCAGCTCCCTTCGACTAGCGGAGCGGATGCGGGAGACCCAGTACTTC
CASSSLRLAERMRETQYF
>TRBV4-1|TRBD1|TRBJ2-2|.
TGCGCCAGCAGCCAAGGACGGGGGACAGGCCACCGGGAGCTGTTTTTT
CASSQGRGTGHRELFF
>TRBV7-8|.|TRBJ2-3|once
TGTGCCAGCAGCTTAGTGTCAGCGACTACAGATACGCAGTATTTT
CASSLVSATTDTQYF
>TRBV7-2|TRBD1|TRBJ2-7|.
TGTGCCAGCAGCCTTCTCGGACAGGGGGCTCCTTCCGAGCAGTACTTC
CASSLLGQGAPSEQYF
>TRBV7-2|.|TRBJ1-1|.
TGTGCCAGCAGCTTAGAACCCTGGGGTGCTGAAGCTTTCTTT
CASSLEPWGAEAFF
>TRBV9|TRBD1|TRBJ2-3|.
TGTGCCAGCAGCCCCATGGTAGGGGGCGCAGATACGCAGTATTTT
CASSPMVGGADTQYF
>TRBV2|.|TRBJ1-2|.
TGTGCCAGCACCTGGGGGGTATCCTATGGCTACACCTTC
CASTWGVSYGYTF
>TRBV7-2|.|TRBJ2-7|.
TGTGCCAGCAGCTGGCTGGGGGAGCAGTACTTC
CASSWLGEQYF
>TRBV5-1|.|TRBJ2-2|.
TGCGCCACCAGATACCCCGGGAGCACCGGGGAGCTGTTTTTT
CATRYPGSTGELFF
>TRBV9|TRBD2|TRBJ2-1|.
TGTGCCAGCAGCCTCCGTGCGATAGCGGGAGGGAGCTCCTACAATGAGCAGTTCTTC
CASSLRAIAGGSSYNEQFF
>TRBV14|.|TRBJ2-1|.
TGTGCCAGCAGCCAAGGAGGTCCCGCCCAGGGTCGTGAGCAGTTCTTC
CASSQGGPAQGREQFF
>TRBV27|.|TRBJ2-6|.
TGTGCCAGCAGTCCAAAGAGCTCTGGGGCCAACGTCCTGACTTTC
CASSPKSSGANVLTF
>TRBV2|TRBD1|TRBJ1-5|.
TGTGCCAGCAGTGGAACACAGGGGGATCAGCCCCAGCATTTT
CASSGTQGDQPQHF
>TRBV2|.|TRBJ1-1|few
TGTGCCAGCAGTGAAACAAATCACCCAGGAGCTTTCTTT
CASSETNHPGAFF
>TRBV6-1|.|TRBJ2-3|.
TGTGCCAGCACCCAGGGGATGGCGCAGTATTTT
CASTQGMAQYF
>TRBV28|TRBD1|TRBJ1-4|.
TGTGCCAGCAGTTTACACCCGGGACAGGGGAATGAAAAACTGTTTTTT
CASSLHPGQGNEKLFF
>TRBV5-1|TRBD2|TRBJ2-1|.
TGCGCCAGCAGCTTGTTCGTAGCGGGAGAGAATGAGCAGTTCTTC
CASSLFVAGENEQFF
>TRBV5-4|TRBD1|TRBJ1-2|.
TGTGCCAGCAGCTTAGGACAGGGGGGTGGCTACACCTTC
CASSLGQGGGYTF
>TRBV28|.|TRBJ1-1|.
TGTGCCAGCAAGAGGGCCCAAGCTTTCTTT
CASKRAQAFF
>TRBV28|TRBD1|TRBJ1-5|.
TGTGCCACTTCGACGGGACAGGGGGCGCATCAGCCCCAGCATTTT
CATSTGQGAHQPQHF
>TRBV15|.|TRBJ2-7|.
TGTGCCACCAGCAGAGATTGGCAGGACTACGAGCAGTACTTC
CATSRDWQDYEQYF
>TRBV28|TRBD2|TRBJ2-3|.
TGTGCCAGCAGTTTAGCGGGAGGGAGCACAGATACGCAGTATTTT
CASSLAGGSTDTQYF
>TRBV7-3|.|TRBJ2-7|.
TGTGCCAGCAGCTTAGGTCGAGGGGGTAGCTCCTACGAGCAGTACTTC
CASSLGRGGSSYEQYF
>TRBV11-2|.|TRBJ1-2|.
TGTGCCAGCAGCTTAGGCCGGGGAAACTATGGCTACACCTTC
CASSLGRGNYGYTF